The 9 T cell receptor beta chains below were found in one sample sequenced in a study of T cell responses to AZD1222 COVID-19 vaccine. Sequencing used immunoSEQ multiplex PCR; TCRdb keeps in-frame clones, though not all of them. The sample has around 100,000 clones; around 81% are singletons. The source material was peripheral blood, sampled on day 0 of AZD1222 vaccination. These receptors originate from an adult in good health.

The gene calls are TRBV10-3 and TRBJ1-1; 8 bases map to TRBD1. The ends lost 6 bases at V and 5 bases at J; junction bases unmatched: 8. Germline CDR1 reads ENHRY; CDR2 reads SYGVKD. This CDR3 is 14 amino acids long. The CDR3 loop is CAISQPGGGTEAFF. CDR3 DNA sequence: TGTGCCATCAGCCAGCCAGGGGGCGGGACTGAAGCTTTCTTT.

DNA of the CDR3: TGTGCCAGCAGACCGCAAGTATTGAGCTACGAGCAGTACTTC. Its translation: CASRPQVLSYEQYF. J is TRBJ2-7 and V is TRBV7-2, with unresolved D. The CDR3 has 14 residues. V dropped 6 bases and J dropped 3 bases, with 15 bases sitting between them. The germline CDR1 and CDR2 sequences are SGHTA and FQGNSA. Using reference TRBV7-2 and TRBJ2-7 for the parts outside the CDR3, the full variable domain is GAGVSQSPSNKVTEKGKDVELRCDPISGHTALYWYRQSLGQGLEFLIYFQGNSAPDKSGLPSDRFSAERTGGSVSTLTIQRTQQEDSAVYLCASRPQVLSYEQYFGPGTRLTVT.

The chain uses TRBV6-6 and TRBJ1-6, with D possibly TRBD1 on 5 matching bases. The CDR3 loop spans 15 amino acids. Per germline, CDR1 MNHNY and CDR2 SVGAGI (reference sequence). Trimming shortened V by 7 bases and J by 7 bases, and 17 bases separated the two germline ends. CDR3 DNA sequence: TGTGCCAGCACCGAGGTAGGGGTTGGGAATTCACCCCTCCACTTT. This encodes CASTEVGVGNSPLHF.

CDR3 amino acids: CASSMGALTGEAFF. For the CDR3, the DNA is TGCGCCAGCAGCATGGGGGCGTTGACGGGTGAAGCTTTCTTT. The chain employs TRBV5-1 and TRBJ1-1; the D gene is possibly TRBD1 (6 bases). V was trimmed by 4 bases and J by 7 bases, leaving 17 bases between them. In germline, CDR1 is SGHRS, CDR2 YFSETQ. This CDR3 is built from 14 residues. The full variable domain, with the rest looked up from reference TRBV5-1 and TRBJ1-1, is KAGVTQTPRYLIKTRGQQVTLSCSPISGHRSVSWYQQTPGQGLQFLFEYFSETQRNKGNFPGRFSGRQFSNSRSEMNVSTLELGDSALYLCASSMGALTGEAFFGQGTRLTVV.

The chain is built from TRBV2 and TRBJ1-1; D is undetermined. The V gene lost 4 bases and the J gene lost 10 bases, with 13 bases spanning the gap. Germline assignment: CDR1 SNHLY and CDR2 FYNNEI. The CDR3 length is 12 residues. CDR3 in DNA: TGTGCCAGCAGTGTTAGTTCGGTGGGAGCTTTCTTT. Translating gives CASSVSSVGAFF.

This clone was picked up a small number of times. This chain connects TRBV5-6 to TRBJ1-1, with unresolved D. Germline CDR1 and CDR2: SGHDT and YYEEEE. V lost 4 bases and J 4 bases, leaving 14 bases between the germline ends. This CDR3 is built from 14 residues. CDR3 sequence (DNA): TGTGCCAGCAGCCAGCCGTCGGGTTCCACTGAAGCTTTCTTT. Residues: CASSQPSGSTEAFF.

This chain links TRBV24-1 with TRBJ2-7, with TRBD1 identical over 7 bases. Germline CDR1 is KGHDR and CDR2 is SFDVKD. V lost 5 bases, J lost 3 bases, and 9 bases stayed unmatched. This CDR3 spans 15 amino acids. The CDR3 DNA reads TGTGCCACCAGTGCCAAGACAGGGCCCTTCTACGAGCAGTACTTC. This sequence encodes CATSAKTGPFYEQYF.

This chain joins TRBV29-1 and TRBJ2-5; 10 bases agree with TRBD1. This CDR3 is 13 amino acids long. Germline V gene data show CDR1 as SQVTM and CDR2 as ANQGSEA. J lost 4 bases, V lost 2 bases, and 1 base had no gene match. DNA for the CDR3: TGCAGCGTTGAAAGGGACAGGGGAGAGACCCAGTACTTC. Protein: CSVERDRGETQYF.

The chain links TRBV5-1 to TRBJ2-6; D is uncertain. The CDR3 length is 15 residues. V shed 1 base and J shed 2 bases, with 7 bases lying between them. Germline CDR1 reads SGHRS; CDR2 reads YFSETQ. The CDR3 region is CASSLSVPGANVLTF. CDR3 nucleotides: TGCGCCAGCAGCTTGTCTGTACCTGGGGCCAACGTCCTGACTTTC.